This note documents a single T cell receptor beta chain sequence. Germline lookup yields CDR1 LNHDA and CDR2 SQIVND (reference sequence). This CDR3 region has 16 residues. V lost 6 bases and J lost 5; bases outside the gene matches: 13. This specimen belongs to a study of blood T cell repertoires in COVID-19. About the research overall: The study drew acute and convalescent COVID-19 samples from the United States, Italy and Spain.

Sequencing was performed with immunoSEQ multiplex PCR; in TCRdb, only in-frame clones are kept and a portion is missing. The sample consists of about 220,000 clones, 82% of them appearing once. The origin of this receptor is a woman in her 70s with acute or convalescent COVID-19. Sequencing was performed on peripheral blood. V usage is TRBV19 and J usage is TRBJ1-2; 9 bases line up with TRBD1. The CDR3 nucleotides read TGTGCCAGTAGACAGGCCGGGACAGGGACCTTTTATGGCTACACCTTC. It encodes CASRQAGTGTFYGYTF.